This TCR beta chain was captured by sequencing in a study of blood T cell repertoires in COVID-19. Study in general: Donors in the United States, Italy and Spain gave samples during acute or convalescent COVID-19.

Trimming cost V 5 bases and J 2 bases; bases outside gene matches: 9. This CDR3 contains 15 residues. In germline, CDR1 is SGHTA, CDR2 FQGTGA. Data came from immunoSEQ multiplex PCR; TCRdb stores just in-frame clones and leaves some out. The sample carries roughly 200,000 clones, around 86% recorded once. This TCR came from a man younger than 40 in a cohort exposed to, infected with or recovered from COVID-19 (not recorded which). The sample comprised PBMCs or T cells enriched from blood (not recorded which). J is TRBJ2-7 and V is TRBV7-3; TRBD1 aligns across 7 bases. The CDR3 DNA reads TGTGCCAGCAGCGTAGGGCCCGGGACAGCCTACGAGCAGTACTTC. Translated: CASSVGPGTAYEQYF.